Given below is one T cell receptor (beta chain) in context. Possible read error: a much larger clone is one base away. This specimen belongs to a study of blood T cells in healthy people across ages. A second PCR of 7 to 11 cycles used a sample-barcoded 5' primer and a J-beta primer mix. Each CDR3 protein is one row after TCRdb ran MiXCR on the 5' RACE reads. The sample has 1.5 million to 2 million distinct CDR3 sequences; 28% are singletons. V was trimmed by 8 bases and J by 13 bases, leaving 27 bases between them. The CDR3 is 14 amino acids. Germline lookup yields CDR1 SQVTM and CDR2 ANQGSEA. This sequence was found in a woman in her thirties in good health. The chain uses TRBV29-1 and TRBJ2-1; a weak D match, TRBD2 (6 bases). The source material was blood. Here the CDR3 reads CSFHTGTVQETQFF. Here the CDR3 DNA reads TGCAGCTTCCACACCGGGACTGTACAAGAGACCCAGTTCTTC.